A selection of T cell receptor beta chains follows, all from one sample in a study of early T cells in non-severe SARS-CoV-2 infection. Using its own MiXCR run on the 5' RACE reads, TCRdb lists one record per CDR3 protein. The sample includes 35,000 to 50,000 distinct CDR3 sequences, about 23% seen only once; the top ten take roughly 4.6%. The specimen was whole blood, collected at baseline. The source is an adult who was a healthcare worker with PCR-confirmed SARS-CoV-2 infection or an uninfected control (not recorded which). Each CDR3 is given with its conserved first and last residue. D genes are given only for firm matches. A row's size may be missing; if present it is once, few, many or a size class.

abundance,j_gene,d_gene,v_gene,CDR3aa,CDR3nt
-,TRBJ2-2,TRBD2,TRBV2,CASDNREGNTGELFF,TGTGCCAGCGATAACCGGGAGGGCAACACCGGGGAGCTGTTTTTT
-,TRBJ2-7,-,TRBV30,CAWSNWRGEGADEQYF,TGTGCCTGGAGCAACTGGAGGGGGGAAGGGGCCGACGAGCAGTACTTC
few,TRBJ2-7,-,TRBV5-4,CASSQVAQGFYEQYF,TGTGCCAGCAGTCAGGTGGCTCAGGGGTTCTACGAGCAGTACTTC
many,TRBJ1-2,-,TRBV18,CASSPPIGKAGYTF,TGTGCCAGCTCACCACCGATTGGCAAGGCTGGCTACACCTTC
-,TRBJ2-7,TRBD2,TRBV6-5,CASSGRRGGYEQYF,TGTGCCAGCAGTGGGCGGCGGGGGGGCTACGAGCAGTACTTC
few,TRBJ2-7,-,TRBV20-1,CSAGTDRYGEQYF,TGCAGTGCGGGGACGGACCGCTATGGCGAGCAGTACTTC
many,TRBJ1-1,-,TRBV7-2,CASSLEANTEAFF,TGTGCCAGCAGCTTAGAGGCGAACACTGAAGCTTTCTTT
-,TRBJ1-3,-,TRBV12-3/TRBV12-4,CASSLTGAAGNTIYF,TGTGCCAGCAGCCTCACGGGGGCAGCTGGAAACACCATATATTTT
-,TRBJ1-5,-,TRBV6-2/TRBV6-3,CASSYEARYSNQPQHF,TGTGCCAGCAGTTACGAGGCGAGGTATAGCAATCAGCCCCAGCATTTT
-,TRBJ2-7,-,TRBV10-2,CASSQRSAYEQYF,TGCGCCAGCAGTCAGCGATCGGCCTACGAGCAGTACTTC
once,TRBJ1-2,TRBD1,TRBV2,CASSEQGANYGYTF,TGTGCCAGCAGTGAACAGGGGGCTAACTATGGCTACACCTTC
-,TRBJ1-4,-,TRBV2,CASRPLSTGREKLFF,TGTGCCAGCAGACCCTTATCCACGGGTCGTGAAAAACTGTTTTTT
-,TRBJ1-1,-,TRBV18,CASSLQTLNTEAFF,TGTGCCAGCTCATTACAGACCCTGAACACTGAAGCTTTCTTT
many,TRBJ1-1,-,TRBV5-1,CASSRGENTEAFF,TGCGCCAGCAGTCGGGGGGAGAACACTGAAGCTTTCTTT
many,TRBJ2-3,-,TRBV30,CAWSGSSADTQYF,TGTGCCTGGAGTGGGTCCAGTGCAGATACGCAGTATTTT
few,TRBJ1-6,-,TRBV10-2,CASSGQNNSPLHF,TGCGCCAGCAGTGGGCAGAACAATTCACCCCTCCACTTT